The 28 T cell receptor beta chains below come from one sample, sequenced in a study of shared clonotypes between healthy human individuals. Clones were read by immunoSEQ multiplex PCR, and TCRdb kept only the in-frame ones, dropping some. The sample holds millions of clones, approximately 93% seen once. The specimen was naive CD4+ T cells from PBMCs. As for subset: CD45RA+ positively selected. These receptors originate from a young man in good health. Some clones in this sample may be carry-over from other donors' samples.

This chain joins TRBV6-6 and TRBJ2-7, with 15 bases fitting TRBD2. V shed 5 bases and J 2 bases; nucleotides not matched to a gene: 4. The CDR3 is made up of 16 amino acids. Germline CDR1 and CDR2: MNHNY and SVGAGI (reference sequence). The CDR3 loop is CASSGRTSGRAYEQYF. The CDR3 region has the DNA TGTGCCAGCAGTGGACGGACTAGCGGGAGGGCCTACGAGCAGTACTTC.

The chain joins TRBV28 to TRBJ1-5, with TRBD1 as a possible D gene (6 bases). The CDR3 spans 18 residues. CDR1 and CDR2 (germline): MDHEN, SYDVKM. Trimming pared 3 bases from V and 0 bases from J, leaving 18 bases between. The CDR3 sequence: CASSFPNGQGSSNQPQHF. In DNA form, the CDR3 reads TGTGCCAGCAGTTTCCCCAATGGGCAGGGGAGTAGCAATCAGCCCCAGCATTTT. Looking up the rest from reference TRBV28 and TRBJ1-5 gives the full variable domain: DVKVTQSSRYLVKRTGEKVFLECVQDMDHENMFWYRQDPGLGLRLIYFSYDVKMKEKGDIPEGYSVSREKKERFSLILESASTNQTSMYLCASSFPNGQGSSNQPQHFGDGTRLSIL.

Here the CDR3 reads CASSLSGRGEEQYF. CDR3 sequence (DNA): TGTGCCAGCAGTTTATCGGGCAGGGGGGAGGAGCAGTACTTC. The genes are TRBV28 and TRBJ2-7; possibly TRBD1 for D (7 bases). Trimming removed 1 base at V and 7 bases at J, with 14 bases between. CDR1 is MDHEN and CDR2 is SYDVKM in the germline V gene. This CDR3 contains 14 residues.

The CDR3, as DNA: TGTGCCAGCAGTTCCGATGGAAGCGGCCCCCTGATAGGCACAGATACGCAGTATTTT. Amino acids: CASSSDGSGPLIGTDTQYF. The gene calls are TRBV27 and TRBJ2-3; a possible D gene is TRBD2 (5 bases). Looked up from germline, CDR1 is MNHEY and CDR2 is SMNVEV (reference sequence). The V end lost 4 bases, the J end lost 1 base, and 24 bases lay between the germline ends. This CDR3 has 19 amino acids.

The CDR3 sequence: CASSSQGLHEQYF. The DNA of the CDR3 is TGCGCCAGCAGCTCACAGGGTCTACACGAGCAGTACTTC. V gene TRBV5-1 combines with J gene TRBJ2-7; TRBD1 is a possible D gene (6 bases). The CDR3 consists of 13 residues. Between the trimmed V and J ends, which lost 3 bases and 5 bases, there was a span of 12 bases. The germline CDR1 and CDR2 sequences are SGHRS and YFSETQ.

This chain uses TRBV4-1 with TRBJ1-6; 7 bases map to TRBD1. The CDR3 has 16 residues. Germline V gene data show CDR1 as MGHRA and CDR2 as YSYEKL. Trimming removed 3 bases from V and 0 bases from J; junction bases left unmatched: 2. DNA for the CDR3: TGCGCCAGCAGCCACCCAGGGGGCTCCTATAATTCACCCCTCCACTTT. Translating gives CASSHPGGSYNSPLHF.

The chain links TRBV11-2 to TRBJ2-7; 7 positions match TRBD2. Germline assignment: CDR1 SGHAT and CDR2 FQNNGV. Trimming at V came to 0 bases and at J to 2 bases, leaving 4 bases not matched to a gene. The CDR3 runs 15 residues. CDR3 DNA sequence: TGTGCCAGCAGCTTAGATGGGGGAGGGACCTACGAGCAGTACTTC. Translating gives CASSLDGGGTYEQYF.

The genes are TRBV9 and TRBJ1-2; the D is unclear. V was clipped by 0 bases and J by 4 bases, with 10 bases between them. The CDR3 has 14 amino acids. Germline-derived CDR1 and CDR2 are SGDLS and YYNGEE. In nucleotides, the CDR3 is TGTGCCAGCAGCGTAGTGAACTTACCCTATGGCTACACCTTC. Translation gives CASSVVNLPYGYTF.

The chain uses TRBV29-1 and TRBJ2-7; 7 bases agree with TRBD2. Germline loops: CDR1 SQVTM, CDR2 ANQGSEA. The CDR3 has 13 residues. V trimming: 7 bases; J trimming: 7 bases; junction bases outside the gene matches: 13. This chain's CDR3 is CSGRRGGEYEQYF. The CDR3 DNA follows: TGCAGCGGGCGGAGGGGAGGGGAGTATGAGCAGTACTTC.

V and J are TRBV5-5 and TRBJ2-3; TRBD1 or TRBD2 may be the D gene (6 bases each). The CDR3 loop spans 15 amino acids. The germline V gene has CDR1 SGHKS and CDR2 YYEKEE (reference sequence). The ends were cut back, 6 bases at V and 3 bases at J, with 17 bases in the middle. The CDR3 loop reads CASNTLGGLTDTQYF. The CDR3 DNA sequence: TGTGCCAGCAACACCCTTGGGGGGCTGACAGATACGCAGTATTTT.

Comment on this clone: Other DNA sequences in this specimen translate into the identical CDR3. This chain joins TRBV5-1 and TRBJ2-2; D gene ambiguous. In germline, CDR1 is SGHRS, CDR2 YFSETQ. Trimming removed 4 bases from V and 8 bases from J, with 6 bases in between. The CDR3 extends over 11 amino acids. CDR3 DNA: TGCGCCAGCAGCCTATTGGGGGAGCTGTTTTTT. Protein: CASSLLGELFF.

V is TRBV28 and J is TRBJ1-4; D remains unclear. Between the trimmed V and J ends, which lost 5 bases and 4 bases, there was a span of 8 bases. The CDR3 covers 13 residues. CDR1 is MDHEN, CDR2 SYDVKM, per germline. CDR3 loop: CASSRRLNEKLFF. The CDR3 DNA reads as TGTGCCAGCAGTAGGCGGCTTAATGAAAAACTGTTTTTT.

Written as DNA, the CDR3 is TGCAGCGTCGCGGGGCAGGGTTCGGGCAATCAGCCCCAGCATTTT. Translation gives CSVAGQGSGNQPQHF. This chain uses TRBV29-1 with TRBJ1-5; weak D call: TRBD1 (5 bases). The CDR3 totals 15 residues. Deletions cut 6 bases from V and 2 bases from J, with 17 bases between. The germline V gene has CDR1 SQVTM and CDR2 ANQGSEA.

The chain links TRBV18 to TRBJ2-2; D gene ambiguous. Germline-derived CDR1 and CDR2 are KGHSH and LQKENI. The CDR3 contains 15 residues. Trimming stripped 3 bases from V and 2 bases from J, with 10 bases between. This chain's CDR3 is CASSPVGQNTGELFF. For the CDR3, the DNA is TGTGCCAGCTCACCGGTCGGGCAAAACACCGGGGAGCTGTTTTTT.

The chain employs TRBV27 and TRBJ1-2, with D possibly matching TRBD1 (5 bases). Looked up from germline, CDR1 is MNHEY and CDR2 is SMNVEV (reference sequence). The CDR3 extends over 16 amino acids. V dropped 7 bases and J dropped 3 bases, with 21 bases sitting between them. The CDR3 sequence: CASKAGDAGSDYGYTF. The CDR3 DNA follows: TGTGCCAGCAAAGCGGGGGACGCAGGGTCTGACTATGGCTACACCTTC.

This clone has more than one count but fewer than ten. At the DNA level, this CDR3 is encoded by other sequences in the same sample as well. The chain uses TRBV18 and TRBJ2-7; D is undetermined. The CDR3 spans 13 residues. Germline assignment: CDR1 KGHSH and CDR2 LQKENI. The V end lost 0 bases, the J end lost 3 bases, and 6 bases lay between the germline ends. The CDR3 is CASSPPSFYEQYF. The CDR3 bases are TGTGCCAGCTCACCACCAAGTTTCTACGAGCAGTACTTC. Supplemented by reference TRBV18 and TRBJ2-7, the full variable domain reads NAGVMQNPRHLVRRRGQEARLRCSPMKGHSHVYWYRQLPEEGLKFMVYLQKENIIDESGMPKERFSAEFPKEGPSILRIQQVVRGDSAAYFCASSPPSFYEQYFGPGTRLTVT.

The chain recombines TRBV19 with TRBJ1-1, with D perhaps matching TRBD1 (5 bases). Germline V gene sequence: CDR1 LNHDA, CDR2 SQIVND (reference sequence). Trimming cost V 4 bases and J 8 bases, with 17 bases left between them. The CDR3 has 14 residues. The CDR3 loop reads CASSTSGLNKEAFF. The DNA for the CDR3 is TGTGCCAGTAGTACCTCAGGGCTAAACAAGGAAGCTTTCTTT.

This clone was seen once. The chain has TRBV6-6 and TRBJ2-5, with TRBD2 as a possible D gene (7 bases). CDR1 and CDR2 from the germline V gene are MNHNY and SVGAGI (reference sequence). Between the trimmed V and J ends, which lost 7 bases and 5 bases, there was a span of 14 bases. The CDR3 contains 13 residues. The CDR3 bases are TGTGCCAGCAAGGAGGGGGGGATGGAGACCCAGTACTTC. It translates to CASKEGGMETQYF.

The chain uses TRBV29-1 and TRBJ2-2, with D uncertain. Trimming removed 6 bases from V and 7 bases from J, with 15 bases in between. CDR1 SQVTM and CDR2 ANQGSEA come from the germline V gene. The CDR3 is made up of 13 amino acids. The CDR3 sequence: CSVGTSTGGELFF. The CDR3 DNA sequence: TGCAGCGTCGGCACTTCTACGGGCGGGGAGCTGTTTTTT.

This sequence joins TRBV7-6 and TRBJ1-3; D call uncertain. This CDR3 is 13 amino acids long. The V end was cut by 1 base, the J end by 12 bases, with 13 bases between. The germline V gene encodes CDR1 SGHVS and CDR2 FNYEAQ. The CDR3 protein is CASSLGSGSHIYF. In nucleotides, the CDR3 is TGTGCCAGCAGCTTAGGTAGTGGCTCTCACATATATTTT.

About this clone: The sample holds other DNA sequences that translate to the same CDR3. The rearrangement joins TRBV28 to TRBJ1-2; 9 positions match TRBD1. Germline loops: CDR1 MDHEN, CDR2 SYDVKM. Trimming at V came to 5 bases and at J to 4 bases, leaving 5 bases not matched to a gene. The CDR3 runs to 14 residues. CDR3 loop: CASSPGQGFYGYTF. The CDR3 bases are TGTGCCAGCAGTCCGGGACAGGGATTCTATGGCTACACCTTC.

The chain employs TRBV2 and TRBJ2-2, with no clear D. The V end was cut by 7 bases, the J end by 2 bases, with 11 bases between. The CDR3 has 14 amino acids. Germline CDR1 and CDR2: SNHLY and FYNNEI. The CDR3 sequence: CASTQTVNTGELFF. CDR3 DNA: TGTGCCAGCACCCAGACCGTTAACACCGGGGAGCTGTTTTTT.

This rearrangement joins TRBV25-1 to TRBJ2-7, with D possibly TRBD1 on 6 matching bases. Deletions cut 5 bases from V and 5 bases from J, with 13 bases between. Per germline, CDR1 MGHDK and CDR2 SYGVNS. This CDR3 is built from 13 residues. The CDR3 region is CASSSQGIDEQYF. Here the CDR3 DNA reads TGTGCCAGCAGTTCACAGGGTATTGACGAGCAGTACTTC.

The count of this clone is one. The chain links TRBV6-5 to TRBJ2-3, with no clear D. The germline gives CDR1 MNHEY, CDR2 SVGAGI. The CDR3 consists of 14 residues. V lost 0 bases, J lost 4 bases, and 8 bases lay in between. CDR3 in amino acids: CASSYSDRSDTQYF. CDR3 in DNA: TGTGCCAGCAGTTACTCGGATAGGTCAGATACGCAGTATTTT.

This chain joins TRBV11-1 and TRBJ2-3, with 10 bases aligning to TRBD2. There are 15 residues in the CDR3. Looked up from germline, CDR1 is SGHAT and CDR2 is FQDESV (reference sequence). The trim removed 6 bases at V and 2 bases at J, leaving 5 bases unmatched. This CDR3 is CASSRTSGLTDTQYF. The CDR3 DNA follows: TGTGCCAGCAGTCGGACTAGCGGACTCACAGATACGCAGTATTTT.

CDR3 coding DNA: TGCAGCGTTGCGTCTTTACACGTGAACACTGAAGCTTTCTTT. As protein: CSVASLHVNTEAFF. This sequence joins TRBV29-1 and TRBJ1-1; D not resolved. There are 14 residues in the CDR3. The germline V gene has CDR1 SQVTM and CDR2 ANQGSEA. With 4 bases removed from V and 0 bases from J, the gap between germline ends came to 12 bases.

V gene TRBV6-5 combines with J gene TRBJ2-7; D may be TRBD1 (6 bases). V was shortened by 2 bases and J by 4 bases, with 15 bases between the two germline ends. The CDR3 length is 15 residues. CDR1 is MNHEY and CDR2 is SVGAGI in the germline V gene. The CDR3 protein is CASSYREQGKYEQYF. CDR3 DNA sequence: TGTGCCAGCAGTTACAGGGAACAGGGCAAGTACGAGCAGTACTTC.

The CDR3 DNA sequence: TGTGCCAGCAGTACGGACAATAACTTCTACGAGCAGTACTTC. Translating gives CASSTDNNFYEQYF. V is TRBV6-5 and J is TRBJ2-7, with TRBD1 as a possible D gene (5 bases). Germline CDR1 is MNHEY and CDR2 is SVGAGI. Trimming took off 5 bases at V and 3 bases at J, with 14 bases between the two ends. The length of the CDR3 is 14 residues.